This TCR beta chain was captured in a study of blood T cell repertoires in COVID-19. The repertoire was sequenced with immunoSEQ multiplex PCR; TCRdb's copy has only in-frame clones and lacks some. The table records approximately 280,000 clones, 75% to 90% of them present only once. Germline CDR1 LGHDT, CDR2 YNNKEL (reference sequence). The length of the CDR3 is 17 residues. Trimming left V 0 bases short and J 4 bases short, with 16 bases between. Sequenced material: peripheral blood. The TCR originated in a man aged 45-65 years with acute or convalescent COVID-19. The chain uses TRBV3-1 (or the pseudogene TRBV3-2) and TRBJ1-3; D may be TRBD1 (6 bases). The CDR3 is CASSQDWVGGKGNTIYF. The DNA for the CDR3 is TGTGCCAGCAGCCAAGATTGGGTAGGGGGTAAGGGAAACACCATATATTTT.